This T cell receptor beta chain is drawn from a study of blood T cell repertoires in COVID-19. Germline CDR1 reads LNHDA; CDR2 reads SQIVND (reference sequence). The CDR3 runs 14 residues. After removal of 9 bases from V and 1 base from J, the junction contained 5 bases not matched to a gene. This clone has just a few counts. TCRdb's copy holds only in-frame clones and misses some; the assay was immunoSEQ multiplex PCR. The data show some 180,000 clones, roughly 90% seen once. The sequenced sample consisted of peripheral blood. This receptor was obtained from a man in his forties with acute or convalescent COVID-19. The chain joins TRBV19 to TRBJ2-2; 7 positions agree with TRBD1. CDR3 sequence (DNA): TGTGCCAGCAGGGGACAGATGAACACCGGGGAGCTGTTTTTT. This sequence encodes CASRGQMNTGELFF.